In its sample, the clone carrying this TCR beta chain was seen a few times. Its antigen is currently unknown. PCR amplification relied on 60 Vbeta primers (plus 13 Jbeta primers). Assay used: immunoSEQ multiplex PCR; TCRdb lists only in-frame clones, some missing. The data hold around 100,000 clones, with over 75% observed a single time. These data are taken from a study of cytomegalovirus exposure and HLA in healthy donors. Study observations and caveats: A missense DCLRE1C variant was associated with V- and J-gene trimming of TCR beta chains in a later analysis, and an independent cohort replicated the association.

Germline-derived CDR1 and CDR2 are SGHDT and YYEEEE. The CDR3 has 17 amino acids. Sequenced sample: PBMCs. This clonotype was sampled from a woman between 18 and 29 years old in good health and CMV-seropositive. The chain joins TRBV5-6 to TRBJ2-5, with 9 positions matching TRBD1. The closer fit of TRBJ2-7 to the DNA end suggests the J call may be wrong. The CDR3: CASSPGTGRKGTYEQYF. As DNA, the CDR3 is TGTGCCAGCAGCCCAGGGACAGGGCGGAAGGGAACCTACGAGCAGTACTTC.